The TCR beta chain under discussion was sequenced for a study of CD8 T cells in ankylosing spondylitis. CDR1 is SGHKS and CDR2 is YYEKEE in the germline V gene (reference sequence). The CDR3 covers 15 residues. Trimming removed 3 bases at V and 0 bases at J, with 12 bases between. TCRdb independently ran MiXCR on the 5' RACE reads; one entry per CDR3 protein. This table has 230,000 or so distinct CDR3 sequences, 20% to 30% appearing once. In its sample, this clonotype was seen a few times. V and J are TRBV5-5 and TRBJ2-5; weak D call: TRBD2 (6 bases). The sequenced sample was blood, either unsorted or a sorted T cell fraction (not recorded which). This clonotype was obtained from a male donor with ankylosing spondylitis or in good health (not recorded which). The DNA of the CDR3 is TGTGCCAGCAGCTCACCCCGGGACTACCAAGAGACCCAGTACTTC. It codes for CASSSPRDYQETQYF.